A selection of T cell receptor beta chains follows, all from one sample in a study of cytomegalovirus exposure and HLA in healthy donors. The protocol was immunoSEQ multiplex PCR, while the TCRdb copy is restricted to in-frame clones and leaves out a portion. Reported are 120,000 or so clones; the ten largest clones contain roughly 4%. Material for sequencing was PBMCs. The receptors stem from a man between 18 and 29 years old in good health and CMV-seronegative. The CDR3 runs from the conserved cysteine through the conserved F or W. A D gene is named only where the DNA matches it firmly.

D: .
J: TRBJ2-5
V: TRBV5-1
CDR3: CASHPQRMYQETQYF
DNA: TGCGCCAGCCACCCTCAGAGGATGTACCAAGAGACCCAGTACTTC

D: .
J: TRBJ2-5
V: TRBV15
CDR3: CATSRDLQQETQYF
DNA: TGTGCCACCAGCAGAGATCTGCAGCAAGAGACCCAGTACTTC

D: TRBD1
J: TRBJ2-2
V: TRBV7-2
CDR3: CASSPRTGENTGELFF
DNA: TGTGCCAGCAGCCCCCGGACAGGGGAGAACACCGGGGAGCTGTTTTTT

D: .
J: TRBJ1-2
V: TRBV5-1
CDR3: CASSLLQKGYGYTF
DNA: TGCGCCAGCAGCTTACTACAAAAAGGCTATGGCTACACCTTC

D: TRBD1
J: TRBJ2-3
V: TRBV5-1
CDR3: CASTRTGRDTQYF
DNA: TGCGCCAGCACACGGACAGGGAGGGATACGCAGTATTTT

D: TRBD1
J: TRBJ2-5
V: TRBV5-1
CDR3: CASSLRQGALETQYF
DNA: TGCGCCAGCAGCTTGCGCCAGGGGGCTTTGGAGACCCAGTACTTC

D: .
J: TRBJ1-2
V: TRBV5-1
CDR3: CASSLGAPGGYTF
DNA: TGCGCCAGCAGCTTGGGGGCCCCTGGTGGCTACACCTTC

D: .
J: TRBJ1-5
V: TRBV6-6
CDR3: CASSYNVGQGTQPQHF
DNA: TGTGCCAGCAGTTACAACGTGGGGCAGGGAACTCAGCCCCAGCATTTT

D: TRBD1
J: TRBJ1-6
V: TRBV15
CDR3: CATSRRTGVGNSPLHF
DNA: TGTGCCACCAGCAGAAGGACAGGGGTTGGTAATTCACCCCTCCACTTT

D: .
J: TRBJ1-6
V: TRBV12-5
CDR3: CASGLVARPLHF
DNA: TGTGCTAGTGGTTTGGTAGCCAGGCCCCTCCACTTT

D: .
J: TRBJ1-2
V: TRBV7-3
CDR3: CASSQAGASGYTF
DNA: TGTGCCAGCAGCCAGGCGGGAGCCTCTGGCTACACCTTC

D: TRBD2
J: TRBJ2-7
V: TRBV5-4
CDR3: CASSLISGSDEQYF
DNA: TGTGCCAGCAGCCTCATTAGCGGGAGCGACGAGCAGTACTTC

D: .
J: TRBJ1-5
V: TRBV30
CDR3: CAWSAGVNQPQHF
DNA: TGTGCCTGGAGTGCGGGGGTTAATCAGCCCCAGCATTTT

D: .
J: TRBJ2-7
V: TRBV5-6
CDR3: CASSLHVASSSYEQYF
DNA: TGTGCCAGCAGTTTGCATGTGGCCTCAAGCTCCTACGAGCAGTACTTC

D: .
J: TRBJ2-7
V: TRBV7-9
CDR3: CASSLGLEAYEQYF
DNA: TGTGCCAGCAGCTTAGGGTTGGAGGCCTACGAGCAGTACTTC

D: .
J: TRBJ1-5
V: TRBV5-5
CDR3: CASSLGGPYQPQHF
DNA: TGTGCCAGCAGCTTGGGGGGGCCGTATCAGCCCCAGCATTTT

D: .
J: TRBJ2-7
V: TRBV6-1
CDR3: CASSEVAGNGGEQYF
DNA: TGTGCCAGCAGTGAAGTTGCGGGAAACGGGGGCGAGCAGTACTTC

D: TRBD1
J: TRBJ2-2
V: TRBV19
CDR3: CASSQGTGVGTGELFF
DNA: TGTGCCAGTAGTCAAGGGACAGGGGTGGGAACCGGGGAGCTGTTTTTT

D: .
J: TRBJ1-2
V: TRBV19
CDR3: CASTSLGGSYGYTF
DNA: TGTGCCAGTACCTCCCTGGGGGGGAGCTATGGCTACACCTTC

D: TRBD1
J: TRBJ2-2
V: TRBV27
CDR3: CASSLRARGTGELFF
DNA: TGTGCCAGCAGTTTACGGGCCAGGGGGACCGGGGAGCTGTTTTTT

D: TRBD1
J: TRBJ1-1
V: TRBV25-1
CDR3: CASSESRGRMNTEAFF
DNA: TGTGCCAGCAGTGAGTCCAGGGGGCGGATGAACACTGAAGCTTTCTTT

D: .
J: TRBJ2-7
V: TRBV21-1
CDR3: CASSKAGGSAGVREQYF
DNA: TGTGCCAGCAGCAAGGCAGGAGGGTCAGCGGGAGTTCGGGAGCAGTACTTC

D: .
J: TRBJ1-5
V: TRBV23-1
CDR3: CASSQLPQVRYQPQHF
DNA: TGCGCCAGCAGTCAATTACCTCAGGTCCGCTATCAGCCCCAGCATTTT

D: .
J: TRBJ2-7
V: TRBV19
CDR3: CASSIVSGGTYEQYF
DNA: TGTGCCAGTAGTATTGTTAGCGGTGGTACCTACGAGCAGTACTTC

D: .
J: TRBJ2-1
V: TRBV10-3
CDR3: CAILPSRGTEIGNEQFF
DNA: TGTGCCATCCTACCGTCTCGCGGGACCGAAATAGGCAATGAGCAGTTCTTC

D: .
J: TRBJ1-2
V: TRBV29-1
CDR3: CSGSQATGYTF
DNA: TGCAGCGGGTCCCAAGCGACCGGCTACACCTTC

D: TRBD1
J: TRBJ1-1
V: TRBV30
CDR3: CAGQPLGDTEAFF
DNA: TGTGCGGGACAGCCCCTGGGGGACACTGAAGCTTTCTTT

D: TRBD1
J: TRBJ2-2
V: TRBV6-5
CDR3: CASRTGVSGELFF
DNA: TGTGCCAGCAGGACAGGGGTATCAGGGGAGCTGTTTTTT

D: .
J: TRBJ2-3
V: TRBV5-1
CDR3: CASSYDSFRTEVLTDTQYF
DNA: TGCGCCAGCAGCTACGACTCATTTAGGACAGAAGTACTCACAGATACGCAGTATTTT

D: .
J: TRBJ1-3
V: TRBV13
CDR3: CASSYRDPGNTIYF
DNA: TGTGCCAGCAGCTACAGGGATCCTGGAAACACCATATATTTT

D: TRBD1
J: TRBJ2-7
V: TRBV7-2
CDR3: CASSLPRQGVDEQYF
DNA: TGTGCCAGCAGTTTACCTAGACAGGGGGTGGACGAGCAGTACTTC

D: .
J: TRBJ2-3
V: TRBV5-1
CDR3: CASSGADTQYF
DNA: TGCGCCAGCAGCGGGGCTGATACGCAGTATTTT

D: TRBD2
J: TRBJ2-7
V: TRBV6-5
CDR3: CASSYLAGRVGEQYF
DNA: TGTGCCAGCAGTTATTTGGCAGGGAGGGTTGGCGAGCAGTACTTC

D: TRBD2
J: TRBJ2-7
V: TRBV18
CDR3: CASSPLGGTSGSEQYF
DNA: TGTGCCAGCTCACCTTTAGGTGGGACTAGCGGAAGCGAGCAGTACTTC

D: TRBD1
J: TRBJ1-4
V: TRBV18
CDR3: CASSQGQGWEKLFF
DNA: TGTGCCAGCTCACAAGGACAGGGCTGGGAAAAACTGTTTTTT

D: TRBD1
J: TRBJ1-6
V: TRBV7-2
CDR3: CASSFRDRDNSPLHF
DNA: TGTGCCAGCAGCTTCCGGGACAGGGATAATTCACCCCTCCACTTT

D: TRBD1
J: TRBJ1-1
V: TRBV13
CDR3: CASSLGRGTGPEAFF
DNA: TGTGCCAGCAGCTTAGGGAGGGGGACAGGGCCTGAAGCTTTCTTT

D: TRBD1
J: TRBJ2-2
V: TRBV2
CDR3: CASSRQGANTGELFF
DNA: TGTGCCAGCAGTCGACAGGGAGCGAACACCGGGGAGCTGTTTTTT